This T cell receptor (beta chain) was profiled in a study of blood T cell repertoires in COVID-19. Study-level background: Whether acute or convalescent, the COVID-19 samples came from the United States, Italy and Spain.

Using immunoSEQ multiplex PCR, the repertoire was profiled, and TCRdb retains in-frame clones only, with some absent. The profile shows some 230,000 clones, about 80% of them singletons. Trimming removed 4 bases from V and 2 bases from J; junction bases left unmatched: 5. The CDR3 consists of 14 residues. Germline loops: CDR1 SGHNT, CDR2 YYREEE (reference sequence). The origin of this receptor is a woman younger than 45 who had recovered from COVID-19. The J gene is TRBJ1-2, the V gene TRBV5-4; 7 bases match TRBD1. Sequenced material: peripheral blood. Written as DNA, the CDR3 is TGTGCCAGCAGCCCCGGACAGGAGAACTATGGCTACACCTTC. Translation gives CASSPGQENYGYTF. Full variable domain (outside the CDR3, taken from reference TRBV5-4 and TRBJ1-2): ETGVTQSPTHLIKTRGQQVTLRCSSQSGHNTVSWYQQALGQGPQFIFQYYREEENGRGNFPPRFSGLQFPNYSSELNVNALELDDSALYLCASSPGQENYGYTFGSGTRLTVV.